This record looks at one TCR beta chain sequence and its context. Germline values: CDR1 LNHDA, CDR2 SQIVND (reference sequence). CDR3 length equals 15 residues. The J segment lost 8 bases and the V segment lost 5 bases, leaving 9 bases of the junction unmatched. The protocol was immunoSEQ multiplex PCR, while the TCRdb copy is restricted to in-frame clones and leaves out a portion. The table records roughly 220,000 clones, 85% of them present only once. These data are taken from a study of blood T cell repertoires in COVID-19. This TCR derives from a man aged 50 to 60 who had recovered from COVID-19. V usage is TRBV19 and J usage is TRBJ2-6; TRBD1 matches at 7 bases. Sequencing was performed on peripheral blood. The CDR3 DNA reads TGTGCCAGTAGTTCTGGCTGGACAGGCTCCAACGTCCTGACTTTC. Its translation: CASSSGWTGSNVLTF.